Sequencing of this T cell receptor beta chain was carried out in a study of response to subunit inactivated influenza vaccine listed by TCRdb under 2018. Study-wide context: Deep quantitative T cell receptor repertoire profiling was used in the study to track responses to a trivalent subunit inactivated influenza vaccine.

Receptors were amplified or captured by RT-PCR. Sequencing was carried out with an Illumina HiSeq 2500. In-frame beta chains were kept once TCRdb had trimmed the public reads at Q25 with fastp and called clones with MiXCR. Records with the same CDR3 protein are collapsed into one entry carrying the most frequent genes and DNA. The sample profile shows 700,000 to 900,000 distinct CDR3 sequences; approximately 22% of them were found once. The top ten constitute about 9.4% of the sample. This clonotype has just a few counts. The antigen this receptor binds is unknown. No base qualities exist here, and no much larger clone lies one base off it. Reading from cysteine to phenylalanine, the CDR3 counts 16 amino acids. This entry keeps only the CDR3 DNA: 48 bases, framed from base 1. CDR1 is given as LGHNA and CDR2 as YSLEER, both from the germline V gene. At the junction V is shortened by 1 base and J by 0 bases, with 10 bases in between.

Broader findings and caveats from the paper: The authors proposed that each seasonal influenza vaccination may bring in only a limited number of new T cells.

Source: PBMCs from blood, taken 5 to 6 days after vaccination. The V gene is TRBV4-3 and the J gene is TRBJ2-1; the D segment cannot be called with confidence. The source of this sequence is a man between 50 and 59 years old who received an inactivated influenza vaccine. Donor details come from another sample of the same person, matched by shared clones. The DNA is TGCGCCAGCAGCCAAGTTTCTGGCGGCTCCTACAATGAGCAGTTCTTC. Its protein reads: CASSQVSGGSYNEQFF.